This is a list of T cell receptor beta chains from one sample in a study of shared clonotypes between healthy human individuals. TCRdb's table, derived via immunoSEQ multiplex PCR, lists solely in-frame clones and lacks some. The profile shows 1,400,000 or so clones, 98% of them singletons. The specimen was naive CD4+ T cells sorted from blood. These receptors were collected from a man aged 25 to 40 in good health. CDR3s include the opening cysteine and the closing phenylalanine or tryptophan. The order of the fields is V gene, clone size, J gene, D gene, CDR3 DNA, CDR3 protein. The D gene is left open where the match is weak. Clone size is stated in some rows and not others, as once, few, many or a class when expanded.

v_gene: TRBV28
abundance: .
j_gene: TRBJ1-5
d_gene: .
CDR3nt: TGTGCCAGCAGTTTACCTCAGGGCGCCGGTAATCAGCCCCAGCATTTT
CDR3aa: CASSLPQGAGNQPQHF

v_gene: TRBV28
abundance: .
j_gene: TRBJ2-7
d_gene: .
CDR3nt: TGTGCCAGCAGTCCAAGGGTTCACGAGCAGTACTTC
CDR3aa: CASSPRVHEQYF

v_gene: TRBV20-1
abundance: .
j_gene: TRBJ1-3
d_gene: .
CDR3nt: TGCAGTGCTATGAATGGAAACACCATATATTTT
CDR3aa: CSAMNGNTIYF

v_gene: TRBV19
abundance: once
j_gene: TRBJ2-5
d_gene: .
CDR3nt: TGTGCCAGTAGCAGTCTTGGGACACGGGGTCATGGGACCCAGTACTTC
CDR3aa: CASSSLGTRGHGTQYF

v_gene: TRBV27
abundance: .
j_gene: TRBJ2-1
d_gene: TRBD2
CDR3nt: TGTGCCAGCAGCTTAGGGACTAGCGGGAGGGGGGGTGAGCAGTTCTTC
CDR3aa: CASSLGTSGRGGEQFF

v_gene: TRBV11-3
abundance: .
j_gene: TRBJ2-7
d_gene: .
CDR3nt: TGTGCCAGCAGCTTAGGGATGTCCTACGAGCAGTACTTC
CDR3aa: CASSLGMSYEQYF

v_gene: TRBV29-1
abundance: .
j_gene: TRBJ2-5
d_gene: TRBD2
CDR3nt: TGCAGCGTGTTGGGGGGGAACCAAGAGACCCAGTACTTC
CDR3aa: CSVLGGNQETQYF

v_gene: TRBV5-6
abundance: .
j_gene: TRBJ2-1
d_gene: .
CDR3nt: TGTGCCAGCAGCTTCTGGGGGCGGGGTATGTTGGAGCAGTTCTTC
CDR3aa: CASSFWGRGMLEQFF

v_gene: TRBV2
abundance: .
j_gene: TRBJ2-7
d_gene: TRBD2
CDR3nt: TGTGCCAGCAGTGGATTGAGCGGGAGAGGGTCCTACGAGCAGTACTTC
CDR3aa: CASSGLSGRGSYEQYF

v_gene: TRBV18
abundance: .
j_gene: TRBJ1-5
d_gene: .
CDR3nt: TGTGCCAGCTCACCTACTTTTACTCAGCCCCAGCATTTT
CDR3aa: CASSPTFTQPQHF

v_gene: TRBV6-1
abundance: .
j_gene: TRBJ1-1
d_gene: .
CDR3nt: TGTGCCAGCAGTGAATTGTCGGAATTATGGGACACTGAAGCTTTCTTT
CDR3aa: CASSELSELWDTEAFF

v_gene: TRBV5-1
abundance: .
j_gene: TRBJ2-7
d_gene: .
CDR3nt: TGCGCCAGCAGCTTGGTTCCGGGGGAGAAGTACGAGCAGTACTTC
CDR3aa: CASSLVPGEKYEQYF

v_gene: TRBV5-1
abundance: .
j_gene: TRBJ2-2
d_gene: TRBD1
CDR3nt: TGCGCCAGCAGCAAGGGCGGGACAGGGTACATGTGGGAGCTGTTTTTT
CDR3aa: CASSKGGTGYMWELFF

v_gene: TRBV6-1
abundance: .
j_gene: TRBJ1-1
d_gene: .
CDR3nt: TGTGCCAGCAGTGGGGGACGAAGCCTCTCCACTGAAGCTTTCTTT
CDR3aa: CASSGGRSLSTEAFF

v_gene: TRBV4-3
abundance: .
j_gene: TRBJ2-5
d_gene: .
CDR3nt: TGCGCCAGCAGCCAAGAGTGGAGGGGTGACCAAGAGACCCAGTACTTC
CDR3aa: CASSQEWRGDQETQYF

v_gene: TRBV7-2
abundance: .
j_gene: TRBJ2-2
d_gene: .
CDR3nt: TGTGCCAGCAGCCGGGACTTTTACACCGGGGAGCTGTTTTTT
CDR3aa: CASSRDFYTGELFF

v_gene: TRBV6-4
abundance: once
j_gene: TRBJ2-1
d_gene: .
CDR3nt: TGTGCCAGCAGTGAACTGATTGGCTCCTACAATGAGCAGTTCTTC
CDR3aa: CASSELIGSYNEQFF

v_gene: TRBV5-5
abundance: .
j_gene: TRBJ1-1
d_gene: .
CDR3nt: TGTGCCAGCAGCTTGGGCGCGGAGGCGGGCACTGAAGCTTTCTTT
CDR3aa: CASSLGAEAGTEAFF

v_gene: TRBV15
abundance: .
j_gene: TRBJ2-7
d_gene: .
CDR3nt: TGTGCCACCAGCAGAGCCCCTCCCCTTGGGGTCAGGAGCGAGCAGTACTTC
CDR3aa: CATSRAPPLGVRSEQYF

v_gene: TRBV5-1
abundance: .
j_gene: TRBJ2-1
d_gene: .
CDR3nt: TGCGCCAGCAGCTTGGACCACCCTGAGCAGTTCTTC
CDR3aa: CASSLDHPEQFF

v_gene: TRBV29-1
abundance: .
j_gene: TRBJ2-1
d_gene: .
CDR3nt: TGCAGCGTTAACCGGGACCCGCGTCTAGGTTACAATGAGCAGTTCTTC
CDR3aa: CSVNRDPRLGYNEQFF

v_gene: TRBV7-8
abundance: .
j_gene: TRBJ2-3
d_gene: .
CDR3nt: TGTGCCAGCAGCTCTTACCTAGGACGGTTTCGGGATACGCAGTATTTT
CDR3aa: CASSSYLGRFRDTQYF

v_gene: TRBV7-2
abundance: .
j_gene: TRBJ2-1
d_gene: .
CDR3nt: TGTGCCAGCAGCGTCGGGACGTTCAATGAGCAGTTCTTC
CDR3aa: CASSVGTFNEQFF

v_gene: TRBV18
abundance: .
j_gene: TRBJ2-1
d_gene: .
CDR3nt: TGTGCCAGCTCCAATAGCGTAAGCTCCTACAATGAGCAGTTCTTC
CDR3aa: CASSNSVSSYNEQFF

v_gene: TRBV9
abundance: .
j_gene: TRBJ2-1
d_gene: TRBD2
CDR3nt: TGTGCCAGCAGCGTAGACCCTCCTAGCGGGACAGTCAATGAGCAGTTCTTC
CDR3aa: CASSVDPPSGTVNEQFF

v_gene: TRBV4-1
abundance: .
j_gene: TRBJ2-7
d_gene: .
CDR3nt: TGCGCCAGCAGCCAAAAAAAGAACGAGCAGTACTTC
CDR3aa: CASSQKKNEQYF

v_gene: TRBV19
abundance: .
j_gene: TRBJ1-1
d_gene: TRBD1
CDR3nt: TGTGCCAGTAGTATCTGGACAGGGAACACTGAAGCTTTCTTT
CDR3aa: CASSIWTGNTEAFF

v_gene: TRBV7-9
abundance: .
j_gene: TRBJ2-3
d_gene: .
CDR3nt: TGTGCCAGCAGCTTCTCTCGGGACAACACAGATACGCAGTATTTT
CDR3aa: CASSFSRDNTDTQYF

v_gene: TRBV10-1
abundance: .
j_gene: TRBJ2-1
d_gene: .
CDR3nt: TGCGCCAGCAGTGAAGTGGGGTTTGATGAGCAGTTCTTC
CDR3aa: CASSEVGFDEQFF

v_gene: TRBV10-2
abundance: .
j_gene: TRBJ1-5
d_gene: TRBD1
CDR3nt: TGCGCCAGCAGACCCGGACAGGGGGGTCAGCCCCAGCATTTT
CDR3aa: CASRPGQGGQPQHF

v_gene: TRBV19
abundance: .
j_gene: TRBJ2-7
d_gene: TRBD1
CDR3nt: TGTGCCAGTAGTATACACAGGGGTAGCGACGAGCAGTACTTC
CDR3aa: CASSIHRGSDEQYF

v_gene: TRBV4-1
abundance: .
j_gene: TRBJ2-7
d_gene: TRBD2
CDR3nt: TGCGCCAGCAGCCAAGAATCTAGCGGAACCATCTCGAGGGAGCAGTACTTC
CDR3aa: CASSQESSGTISREQYF

v_gene: TRBV19
abundance: .
j_gene: TRBJ1-5
d_gene: .
CDR3nt: TGTGCCAGTAGTACCCACTCGGGCGAGCCCCAGCATTTT
CDR3aa: CASSTHSGEPQHF

v_gene: TRBV18
abundance: .
j_gene: TRBJ2-5
d_gene: .
CDR3nt: TGTGCCAGCTCGGGACAGCGGGAGTCCCAGTACTTC
CDR3aa: CASSGQRESQYF

v_gene: TRBV29-1
abundance: .
j_gene: TRBJ2-1
d_gene: .
CDR3nt: TGCAGCGTCGTGGAGGGAGTAAATAGTGAGCAGTTCTTC
CDR3aa: CSVVEGVNSEQFF

v_gene: TRBV19
abundance: .
j_gene: TRBJ1-2
d_gene: .
CDR3nt: TGTGCCAGTAGTATAGATCCGGGAGGAGGCTACACCTTC
CDR3aa: CASSIDPGGGYTF

v_gene: TRBV11-2
abundance: .
j_gene: TRBJ1-1
d_gene: TRBD1
CDR3nt: TGTGCCAGCAGCCCCTCGACAGGGCTCACTGAAGCTTTCTTT
CDR3aa: CASSPSTGLTEAFF

v_gene: TRBV5-1
abundance: once
j_gene: TRBJ2-1
d_gene: TRBD2
CDR3nt: TGCGCCAGCAGCTCGGCCCTGGGTAGCGGGCTCAATGAGCAGTTCTTC
CDR3aa: CASSSALGSGLNEQFF

v_gene: TRBV6-6
abundance: .
j_gene: TRBJ1-5
d_gene: TRBD1
CDR3nt: TGTGCCAGCAGTAGAGGCGGGACAGCGAGCAATCAGCCCCAGCATTTT
CDR3aa: CASSRGGTASNQPQHF

v_gene: TRBV5-4
abundance: .
j_gene: TRBJ2-3
d_gene: .
CDR3nt: TGTGCCAGCAGCTTGTTTACGGGGATTCCCACAGATACGCAGTATTTT
CDR3aa: CASSLFTGIPTDTQYF

v_gene: TRBV18
abundance: .
j_gene: TRBJ2-7
d_gene: .
CDR3nt: TGTGCCAGCTCACAGGGGACGGACGAGCAGTACTTC
CDR3aa: CASSQGTDEQYF

v_gene: TRBV12-5
abundance: .
j_gene: TRBJ2-1
d_gene: .
CDR3nt: TGTGCTAGTGCCAAGATGAACGGGCTACCCGAGCAGTTCTTC
CDR3aa: CASAKMNGLPEQFF

v_gene: TRBV7-9
abundance: .
j_gene: TRBJ2-1
d_gene: TRBD2
CDR3nt: TGTGCCAGCAGCATAGGAGGACTAGCGGGTATATACAATGAGCAGTTCTTC
CDR3aa: CASSIGGLAGIYNEQFF

v_gene: TRBV5-1
abundance: .
j_gene: TRBJ2-1
d_gene: TRBD1
CDR3nt: TGCGCCAGCGGGTTAGAGGGGGCCCAGTTCTTC
CDR3aa: CASGLEGAQFF

v_gene: TRBV19
abundance: .
j_gene: TRBJ1-2
d_gene: TRBD1
CDR3nt: TGTGCCAGTAGTATAGGGGGACAGGTGAAAAACTATGGCTACACCTTC
CDR3aa: CASSIGGQVKNYGYTF

v_gene: TRBV2
abundance: .
j_gene: TRBJ2-7
d_gene: TRBD2
CDR3nt: TGTGCCAGCAATTACCTGGGACTAGCGGACTACGAGCAGTACTTC
CDR3aa: CASNYLGLADYEQYF

v_gene: TRBV18
abundance: .
j_gene: TRBJ2-7
d_gene: TRBD2
CDR3nt: TGTGCCAGCTCACCGCCGGGACTAGTCTACGAGCAGTACTTC
CDR3aa: CASSPPGLVYEQYF

v_gene: TRBV4-1
abundance: once
j_gene: TRBJ1-3
d_gene: TRBD1
CDR3nt: TGCGCCAGCAGCCAAGATCGGGGACAGGGGGCCAATTCTGGAAACACCATATATTTT
CDR3aa: CASSQDRGQGANSGNTIYF